The present T cell receptor beta chain was sequenced within a study of blood T cell repertoires in COVID-19. Study context: PBMCs, B-cell-depleted T cells, or T cells provided the cDNA or gDNA that made up the material.

The V and J ends lost 5 bases and 4 bases, in that order; junction bases with no gene match: 3. Per germline, CDR1 MDHEN and CDR2 SYDVKM. The CDR3 runs 14 residues. In the original analysis: Estimation of nucleated cell counts was performed using reference gene primer amplification. Only in-frame clones appear in the TCRdb table, and some are missing; sequencing was by immunoSEQ multiplex PCR. That table is the source of V, J and clone size, and D and trimming were worked out from the DNA. The repertoire holds 150,000 or so clones, with approximately 80% as singletons. Clinical histories supplied by participants themselves formed the basis of cohort assignment. Cohort 3 recovered donors had two negative PCRs, clearance, or symptom resolution.

The receptor was derived from a man aged 35 to 55 who had recovered from COVID-19. This rearrangement joins TRBV28 to TRBJ1-5, with 9 bases aligning to TRBD1. Sequenced input: PBMCs or T cells enriched from blood (not recorded which). The CDR3 DNA sequence: TGTGCCAGCAGTAATGGACAGGGGAATCAGCCCCAGCATTTT. Its translation: CASSNGQGNQPQHF.